This TCR beta chain was observed in a study of response to subunit inactivated influenza vaccine. TCRdb used MiXCR to reprocess the RT-PCR reads, holding one entry per CDR3 protein. The profile covers some 540,000 distinct CDR3 sequences, with approximately 24% appearing a single time and 2.5% to 3% taken by the ten largest. V lost 0 bases, J lost 4 bases, and 18 bases lay in between. Per the germline V gene, CDR1 is KGHSH and CDR2 is LQKENI. This CDR3 is 17 amino acids long. This same sample was also taken into another study, of T cells expressing NK-cell markers. That paper states: Libraries used 5'RACE template switching adding universal primer site and UMIs. These same clonotypes (in several donors) also led the CD3+CD56-NKG2C+ fraction.

This chain uses TRBV18 with TRBJ1-1; D is unclear. This specimen consisted of CD4+ T cells sorted from PBMCs, obtained about 12 days after vaccination. The receptor's source is a man in his fifties who received an inactivated influenza vaccine. CDR3 sequence: CASSPPWAGNGGTEAFF. The CDR3 DNA reads TGTGCCAGCTCACCACCGTGGGCAGGAAACGGTGGCACTGAAGCTTTCTTT.